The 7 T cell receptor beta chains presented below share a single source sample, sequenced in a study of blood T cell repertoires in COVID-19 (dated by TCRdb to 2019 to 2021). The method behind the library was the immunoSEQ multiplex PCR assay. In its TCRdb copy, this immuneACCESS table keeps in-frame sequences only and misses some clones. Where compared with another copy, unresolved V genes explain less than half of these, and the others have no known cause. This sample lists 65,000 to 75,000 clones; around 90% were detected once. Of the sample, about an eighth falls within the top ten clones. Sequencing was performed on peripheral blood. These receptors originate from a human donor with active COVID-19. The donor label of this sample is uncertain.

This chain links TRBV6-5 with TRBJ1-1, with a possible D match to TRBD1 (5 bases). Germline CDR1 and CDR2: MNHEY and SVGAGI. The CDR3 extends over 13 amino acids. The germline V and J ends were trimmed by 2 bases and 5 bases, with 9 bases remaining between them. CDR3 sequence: CASSYPRGTEAFF. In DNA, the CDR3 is TGTGCCAGCAGTTACCCCCGGGGGACTGAAGCTTTCTTT.

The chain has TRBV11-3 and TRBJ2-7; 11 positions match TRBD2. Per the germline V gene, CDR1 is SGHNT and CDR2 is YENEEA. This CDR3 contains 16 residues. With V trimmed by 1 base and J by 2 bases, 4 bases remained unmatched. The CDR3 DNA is TGTGCCAGCAGCTTAGTATCGACTAGCGGGACCTACGAGCAGTACTTC. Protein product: CASSLVSTSGTYEQYF.

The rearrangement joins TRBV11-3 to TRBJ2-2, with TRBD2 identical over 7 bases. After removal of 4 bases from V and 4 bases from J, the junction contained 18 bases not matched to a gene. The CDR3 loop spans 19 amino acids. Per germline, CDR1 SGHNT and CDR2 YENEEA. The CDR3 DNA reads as TGTGCCAGCAGCTCCCAAGGTAAAGGCGGCGGGAGAATCACCGGGGAGCTGTTTTTT. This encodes CASSSQGKGGGRITGELFF. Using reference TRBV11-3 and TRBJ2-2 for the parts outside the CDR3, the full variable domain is EAGVVQSPRYKIIEKKQPVAFWCNPISGHNTLYWYLQNLGQGPELLIRYENEEAVDDSQLPKDRFSAERLKGVDSTLKIQPAELGDSAVYLCASSSQGKGGGRITGELFFGEGSRLTVL.

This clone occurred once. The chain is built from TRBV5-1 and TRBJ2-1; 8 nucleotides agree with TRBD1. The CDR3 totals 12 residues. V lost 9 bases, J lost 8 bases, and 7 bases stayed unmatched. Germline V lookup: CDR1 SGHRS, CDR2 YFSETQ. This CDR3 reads CATRGQGYEQFF. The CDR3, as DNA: TGCGCCACCAGAGGACAGGGCTATGAGCAGTTCTTC.

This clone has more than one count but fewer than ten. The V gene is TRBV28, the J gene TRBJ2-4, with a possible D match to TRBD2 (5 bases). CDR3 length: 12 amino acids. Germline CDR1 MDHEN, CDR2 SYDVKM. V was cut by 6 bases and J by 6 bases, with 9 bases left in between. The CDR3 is CASRETRNIQYF. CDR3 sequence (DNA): TGTGCCAGCAGGGAAACTAGAAACATTCAGTACTTC.

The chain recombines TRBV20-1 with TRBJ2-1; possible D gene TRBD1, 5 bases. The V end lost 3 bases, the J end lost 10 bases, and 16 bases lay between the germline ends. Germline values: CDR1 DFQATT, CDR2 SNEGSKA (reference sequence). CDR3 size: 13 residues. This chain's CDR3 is CSASRGSLGEQFF. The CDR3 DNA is TGCAGTGCTAGTAGGGGCTCGCTAGGGGAGCAGTTCTTC.

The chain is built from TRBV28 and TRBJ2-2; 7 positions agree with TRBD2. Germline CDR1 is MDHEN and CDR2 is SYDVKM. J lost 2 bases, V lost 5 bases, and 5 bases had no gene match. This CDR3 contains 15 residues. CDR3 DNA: TGTGCCAGCAGTACACCGGGACTAAACACCGGGGAGCTGTTTTTT. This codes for CASSTPGLNTGELFF.